The text below deals with one TCR beta chain. What antigen it recognizes has not been identified. No base quality values were provided; no much bigger clone lies one nucleotide off. This same CDR3 is encoded by further DNA sequences in the sample. Libraries were made using PCR. The listed sequencing device is Illumina HiSeq 4000. High-throughput sequencing was used to profile the TCR beta-chain CDR3 region of each patient. In the original analysis: CDR3 differences across clinicopathological groups were used to build a classifier for discriminating distant-metastatic papillary thyroid cancer patients. To measure repertoire diversity the researchers used the Shannon index, while the Morisita-Horn index served to gauge how similar the tumor and blood repertoires were. TCRdb trimmed the raw reads at Q25, called clones with MiXCR and kept productive beta chains. TCRdb, rather than the study authors, made the V and J calls. The sample records roughly 44,000 clones, 20% to 25% of which are singletons. The leading ten clones occupy roughly 15% of the sample.

The data were taken from a study of metastatic and nonmetastatic thyroid tumors (dated by TCRdb to between 2020 and 2021). With respect to the entire study: The researchers compared repertoires between peripheral blood samples and tumor or nodule tissue samples from patients with malignant or benign thyroid disease.

CDR1 and CDR2 were assigned from the germline V gene as SGHTA and FQGNSA. From cysteine to phenylalanine, the CDR3 is 13 amino acids long. Only the CDR3 DNA stays, 39 bases, in frame from base 1. Relative to germline, V is 5 bases shorter and J is 9 bases shorter, with 14 bases between their ends. No treatment had been received by any patient before thyroid surgery. Using T-cell receptor beta sequencing, the researchers looked back retrospectively at clinical samples from patients, gathered between about 2012 and 2019. What the authors observed across the whole study: TCR beta diversity was reported as significantly higher in malignant tumors than in benign nodules, in both blood and tumor samples.

The clonotype originates from a female donor with papillary thyroid cancer or a benign thyroid nodule (not recorded which). Some clones in this sample may be carry-over from other donors' samples. Sequenced material: tumor tissue. Recombination joined TRBV7-2 with TRBJ2-1; a tentative D match to TRBD2 spans 6 bases. The bases read TGTGCCAGCAGCCCGGGACTCACAACTGAGCAGTTCTTC. The encoded protein is CASSPGLTTEQFF.